Sequencing of this TCR beta chain was carried out in a study of cytomegalovirus exposure and HLA in healthy donors listed by TCRdb under 2017. Study-level background: A later analysis indicated that the 90 to 150 validation repertoires were generated on the platform also employed for the 666 repertoires of the first cohort. The study aimed to test whether cataloging public T cell receptors could reveal signatures of past pathogen exposure. Along with the roughly 700-subject first cohort, a separate validation cohort of over 90 different subjects was used. High-throughput TCR immunosequencing, statistical association of individual TCRs with disease status, and machine learning were combined to predict cytomegalovirus infection status.

Worth noting for this clone: What this receptor recognizes is not known. No base qualities exist here, and no much larger clone lies one base off it.

Library preparation was by the immunoSEQ multiplex PCR assay. Per the authors' processing: To diagnose cytomegalovirus status from the catalog of TCR beta chain sequences, a statistical classification framework was built. TCRdb's version of the immuneACCESS table is confined to in-frame rearrangements and falls short of the full clone set. An unresolved V gene accounts for under half of the shortfall where checked; the remainder is of unknown origin. V, J and clone size derive from that table, while D and trimming were established from the DNA sequence. Across this sample there are about 73,000 clones, with approximately 95% seen only once. Around 3.2% of the sample lies in the top ten. Separate from the roughly 630-subject first cohort, the validation cohort of more than 90 subjects was the group to which the donors belonged. Trimming removed 1 base from V and 3 bases from J, leaving 13 bases between the germline ends. From its cysteine to its phenylalanine, the CDR3 spans 15 amino acids. The DNA shown is the 45-base CDR3, in frame from base 1. As encoded in the germline V gene (reference sequence), CDR1 is LNHDA while CDR2 is SQIVND.

Results the study describes overall, beyond this receptor: Subsequent analysis determined that TCRs grouped into clusters in the first cohort also showed a tendency toward co-occurrence across the 120 or so validation repertoires, and 94% of cluster scores exceeded 0. It was suggested by the authors that the approach could potentially be generalized to other disease states and immunological phenotypes. A later analysis lacked HLA typing for the validation cohort, so it scored co-occurrence in that cohort across all 120 or so repertoires. Most TCR sequences were seen in very few donors, while some public TCRs were found in many individuals. In the study, around 160 TCR beta chains were listed as associated with cytomegalovirus. The classifier was reported to diagnose cytomegalovirus status with high specificity and sensitivity in both the original and validation cohorts. Three of the identified cytomegalovirus-associated TCR beta chains were confirmed in vitro to be specific for cytomegalovirus antigens.

The sequenced material came from PBMCs. This clonotype originated in a man aged 18 to 35 in good health and CMV-seronegative. The chain employs TRBV19 and TRBJ2-7; the D gene is perhaps TRBD2, on 6 matching bases. The base sequence is TGTGCCAGTAGTATAGTCGGAGGGGAGGACTACGAGCAGTACTTC. Its translation reads: CASSIVGGEDYEQYF.